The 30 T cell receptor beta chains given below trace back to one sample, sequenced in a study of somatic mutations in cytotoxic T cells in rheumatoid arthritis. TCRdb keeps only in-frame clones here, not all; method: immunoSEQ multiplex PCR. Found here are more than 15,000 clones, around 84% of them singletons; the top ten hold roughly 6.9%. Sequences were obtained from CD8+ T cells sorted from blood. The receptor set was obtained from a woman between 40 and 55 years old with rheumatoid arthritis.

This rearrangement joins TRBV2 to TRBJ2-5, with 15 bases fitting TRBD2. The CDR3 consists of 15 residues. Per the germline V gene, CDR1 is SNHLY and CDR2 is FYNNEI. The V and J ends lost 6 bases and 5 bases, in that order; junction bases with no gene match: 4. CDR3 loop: CASRGTSGGSETQYF. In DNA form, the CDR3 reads TGTGCCAGCAGGGGGACTAGCGGGGGGTCTGAGACCCAGTACTTC.

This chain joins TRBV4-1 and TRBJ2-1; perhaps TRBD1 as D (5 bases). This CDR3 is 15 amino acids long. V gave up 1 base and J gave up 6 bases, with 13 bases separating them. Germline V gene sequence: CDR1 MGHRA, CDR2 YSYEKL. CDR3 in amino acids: CASSQAWGPLNEQFF. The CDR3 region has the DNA TGCGCCAGCAGCCAAGCGTGGGGCCCACTCAATGAGCAGTTCTTC.

The CDR3 DNA sequence: TGTGCCAGCACCGCACACGGGACAGGCTTATACAATGAGCAGTTCTTC. It yields the protein CASTAHGTGLYNEQFF. This chain links TRBV11-2 with TRBJ2-1; TRBD1 matches at 8 bases. Per the germline V gene, CDR1 is SGHAT and CDR2 is FQNNGV. This CDR3 has 16 amino acids. J was trimmed by 4 bases and V by 7 bases; bases with no gene match: 12.

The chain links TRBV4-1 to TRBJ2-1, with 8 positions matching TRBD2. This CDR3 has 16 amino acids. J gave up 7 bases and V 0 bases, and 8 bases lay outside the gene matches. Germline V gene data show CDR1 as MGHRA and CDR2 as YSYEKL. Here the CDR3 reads CASSQEEGGGRNEQFF. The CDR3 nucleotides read TGCGCCAGCAGCCAAGAAGAAGGCGGGGGGAGGAATGAGCAGTTCTTC.

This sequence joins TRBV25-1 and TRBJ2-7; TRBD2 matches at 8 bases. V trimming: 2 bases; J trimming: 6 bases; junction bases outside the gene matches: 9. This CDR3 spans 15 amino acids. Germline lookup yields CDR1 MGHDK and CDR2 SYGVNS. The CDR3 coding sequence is TGTGCCAGCAGTGAAGCGGGGGGCCATGTGGGCGAGCAGTACTTC. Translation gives CASSEAGGHVGEQYF.

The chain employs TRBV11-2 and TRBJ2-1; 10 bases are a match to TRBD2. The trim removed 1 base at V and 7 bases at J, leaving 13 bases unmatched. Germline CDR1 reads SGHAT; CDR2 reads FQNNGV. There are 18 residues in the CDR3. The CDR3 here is CASSLAPLLAGARNEQFF. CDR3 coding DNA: TGTGCCAGCAGCTTAGCCCCCTTGCTAGCGGGGGCTCGGAATGAGCAGTTCTTC.

This CDR3 reads CAPGGQGESDTQYF. Written as DNA, the CDR3 is TGTGCCCCAGGAGGGCAGGGGGAATCAGATACGCAGTATTTT. This chain uses TRBV6-1 with TRBJ2-3, with D maybe TRBD1 (7 bases). The CDR3 extends over 14 amino acids. Germline V gene data show CDR1 as MNHNS and CDR2 as SASEGT. Trimming removed 11 bases at V and 4 bases at J, with 19 bases between.

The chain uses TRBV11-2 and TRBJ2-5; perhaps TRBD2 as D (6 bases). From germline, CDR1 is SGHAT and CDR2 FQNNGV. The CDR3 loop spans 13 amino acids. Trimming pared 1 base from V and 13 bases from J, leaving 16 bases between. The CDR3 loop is CASSLGSGGGVYF. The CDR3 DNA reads TGTGCCAGCAGCTTAGGATCCGGGGGTGGTGTGTACTTC.

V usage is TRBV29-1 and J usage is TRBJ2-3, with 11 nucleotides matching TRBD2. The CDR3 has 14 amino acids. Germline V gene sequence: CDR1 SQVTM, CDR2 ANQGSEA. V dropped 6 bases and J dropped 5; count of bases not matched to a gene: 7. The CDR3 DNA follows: TGCAGCGTCCCACTAGCGGGAGACCTAGATACGCAGTATTTT. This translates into CSVPLAGDLDTQYF.

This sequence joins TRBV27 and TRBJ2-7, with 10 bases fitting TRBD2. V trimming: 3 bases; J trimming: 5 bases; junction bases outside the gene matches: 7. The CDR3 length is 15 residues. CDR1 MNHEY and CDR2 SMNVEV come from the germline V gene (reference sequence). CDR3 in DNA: TGTGCCAGCAGTTTCTCAGCGGGGGGGCCCAACGAGCAGTACTTC. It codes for CASSFSAGGPNEQYF.

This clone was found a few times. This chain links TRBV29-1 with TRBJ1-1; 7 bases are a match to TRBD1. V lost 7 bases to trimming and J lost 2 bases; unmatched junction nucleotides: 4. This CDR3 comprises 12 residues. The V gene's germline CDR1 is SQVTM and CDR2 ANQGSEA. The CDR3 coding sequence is TGCAGCGCTCAGGGGGATAACACTGAAGCTTTCTTT. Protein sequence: CSAQGDNTEAFF.

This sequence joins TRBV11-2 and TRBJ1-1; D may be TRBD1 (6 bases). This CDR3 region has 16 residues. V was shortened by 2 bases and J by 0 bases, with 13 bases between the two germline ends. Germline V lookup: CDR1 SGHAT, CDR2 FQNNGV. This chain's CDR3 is CASSLWGRGMNTEAFF. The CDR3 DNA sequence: TGTGCCAGCAGCTTATGGGGGCGCGGTATGAACACTGAAGCTTTCTTT.

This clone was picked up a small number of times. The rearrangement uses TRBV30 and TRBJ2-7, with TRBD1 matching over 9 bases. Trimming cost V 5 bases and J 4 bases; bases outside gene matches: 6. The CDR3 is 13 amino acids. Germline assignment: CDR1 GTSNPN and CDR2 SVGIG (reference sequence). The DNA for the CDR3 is TGTGCCTGGGAGCTTGGACAGGGGTACGAGCAGTACTTC. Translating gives CAWELGQGYEQYF.

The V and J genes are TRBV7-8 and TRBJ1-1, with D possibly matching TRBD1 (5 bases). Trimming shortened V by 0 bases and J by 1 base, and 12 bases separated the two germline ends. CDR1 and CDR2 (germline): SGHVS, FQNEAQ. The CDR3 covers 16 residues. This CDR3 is CASSLAATEKNTEAFF. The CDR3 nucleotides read TGTGCCAGCAGCTTAGCGGCGACAGAAAAGAACACTGAAGCTTTCTTT.

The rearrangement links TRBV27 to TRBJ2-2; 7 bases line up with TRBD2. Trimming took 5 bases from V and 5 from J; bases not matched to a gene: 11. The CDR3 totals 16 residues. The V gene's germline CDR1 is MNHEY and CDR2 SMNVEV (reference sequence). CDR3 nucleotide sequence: TGTGCCAGCAGTCCCCCGATCGGACTAGATACCGGGGAGCTGTTTTTT. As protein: CASSPPIGLDTGELFF.

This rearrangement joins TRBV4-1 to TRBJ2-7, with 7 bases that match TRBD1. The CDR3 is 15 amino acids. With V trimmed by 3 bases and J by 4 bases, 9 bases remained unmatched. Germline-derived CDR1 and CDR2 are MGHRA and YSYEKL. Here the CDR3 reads CASSHRTGGLYEQYF. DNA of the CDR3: TGCGCCAGCAGCCACCGGACAGGTGGGCTATACGAGCAGTACTTC.

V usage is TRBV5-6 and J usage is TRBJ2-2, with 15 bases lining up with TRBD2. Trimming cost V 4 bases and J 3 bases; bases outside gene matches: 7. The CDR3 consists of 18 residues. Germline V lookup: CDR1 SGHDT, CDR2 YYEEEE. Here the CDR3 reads CASSPGLAGGPDTGELFF. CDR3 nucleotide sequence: TGTGCCAGCAGCCCCGGACTAGCGGGAGGGCCCGACACCGGGGAGCTGTTTTTT. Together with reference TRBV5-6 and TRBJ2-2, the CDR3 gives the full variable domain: DAGVTQSPTHLIKTRGQQVTLRCSPKSGHDTVSWYQQALGQGPQFIFQYYEEEERQRGNFPDRFSGHQFPNYSSELNVNALLLGDSALYLCASSPGLAGGPDTGELFFGEGSRLTVL.

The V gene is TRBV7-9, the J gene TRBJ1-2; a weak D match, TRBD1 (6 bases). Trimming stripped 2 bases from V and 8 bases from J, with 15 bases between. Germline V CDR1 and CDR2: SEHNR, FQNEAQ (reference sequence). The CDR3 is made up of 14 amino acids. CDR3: CASSLFGQIEGYTF. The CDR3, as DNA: TGTGCCAGCAGCTTATTCGGACAGATAGAAGGCTACACCTTC.

CDR3 nucleotides: TGCAGCGTTGACAGGGGCGTCATGAACACTGAAGCTTTCTTT. Translating gives CSVDRGVMNTEAFF. V gene TRBV29-1 combines with J gene TRBJ1-1; D is perhaps TRBD1 (6 bases). Germline V gene lookup returns CDR1 SQVTM and CDR2 ANQGSEA. This CDR3 is 14 amino acids long. V was shortened by 3 bases and J by 0 bases, with 11 bases between the two germline ends.

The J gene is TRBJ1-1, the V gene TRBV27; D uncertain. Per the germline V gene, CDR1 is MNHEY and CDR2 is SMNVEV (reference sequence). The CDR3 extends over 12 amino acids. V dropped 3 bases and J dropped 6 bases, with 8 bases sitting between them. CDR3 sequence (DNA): TGTGCCAGCAGTTTGCCTAACGCTGAAGCTTTCTTT. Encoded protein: CASSLPNAEAFF.

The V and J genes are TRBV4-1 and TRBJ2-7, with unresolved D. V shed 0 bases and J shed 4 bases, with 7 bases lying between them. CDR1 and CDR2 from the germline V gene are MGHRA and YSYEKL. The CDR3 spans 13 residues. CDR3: CASSQDRVYEQYF. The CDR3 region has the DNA TGCGCCAGCAGCCAAGATCGGGTTTACGAGCAGTACTTC.

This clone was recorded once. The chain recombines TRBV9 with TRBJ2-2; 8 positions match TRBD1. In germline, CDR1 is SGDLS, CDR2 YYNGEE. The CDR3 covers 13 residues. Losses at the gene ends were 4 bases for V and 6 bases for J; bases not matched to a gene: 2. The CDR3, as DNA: TGTGCCAGCAGCCTACAGGGGGCCGGGGAGCTGTTTTTT. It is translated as CASSLQGAGELFF.

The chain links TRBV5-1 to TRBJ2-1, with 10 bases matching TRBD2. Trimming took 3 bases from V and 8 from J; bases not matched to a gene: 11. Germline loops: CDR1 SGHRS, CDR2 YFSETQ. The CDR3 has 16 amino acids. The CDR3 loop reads CASSWTSGTRGDEQFF. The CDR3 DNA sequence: TGCGCCAGCAGCTGGACTAGCGGTACCCGTGGGGATGAGCAGTTCTTC.

CDR3 protein: CASNDGGETQYF. The CDR3 DNA sequence: TGTGCCAGCAACGATGGCGGAGAGACCCAGTACTTC. This chain uses TRBV9 with TRBJ2-5; D gene uncertain. Germline V CDR1 and CDR2: SGDLS, YYNGEE. This CDR3 comprises 12 residues. The germline V and J ends were trimmed by 6 bases and 4 bases, with 10 bases remaining between them.

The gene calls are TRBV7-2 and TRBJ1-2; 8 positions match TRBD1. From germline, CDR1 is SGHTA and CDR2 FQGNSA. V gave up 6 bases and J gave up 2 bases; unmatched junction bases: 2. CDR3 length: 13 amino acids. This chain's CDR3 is CASSWDRNYGYTF. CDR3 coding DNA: TGTGCCAGCAGTTGGGACAGGAACTATGGCTACACCTTC.

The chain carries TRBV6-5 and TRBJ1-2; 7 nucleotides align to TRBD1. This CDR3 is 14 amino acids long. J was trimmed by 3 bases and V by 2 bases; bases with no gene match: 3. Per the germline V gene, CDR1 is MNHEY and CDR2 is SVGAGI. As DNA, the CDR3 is TGTGCCAGCAGTTACGCAGGACAGGACTATGGCTACACCTTC. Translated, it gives CASSYAGQDYGYTF.

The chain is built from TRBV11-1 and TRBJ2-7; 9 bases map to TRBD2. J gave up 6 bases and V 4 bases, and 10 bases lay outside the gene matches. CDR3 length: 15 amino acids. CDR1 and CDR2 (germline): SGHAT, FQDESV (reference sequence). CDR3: CASSSPGGGAGEQYF. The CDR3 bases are TGTGCCAGCAGCTCCCCCGGCGGGGGGGCGGGCGAGCAGTACTTC.

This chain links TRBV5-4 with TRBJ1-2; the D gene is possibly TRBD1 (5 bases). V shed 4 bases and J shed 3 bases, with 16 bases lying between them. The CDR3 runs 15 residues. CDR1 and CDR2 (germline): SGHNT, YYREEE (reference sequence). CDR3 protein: CASSPGGLGDYGYTF. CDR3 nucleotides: TGTGCCAGCAGCCCCGGGGGACTAGGGGACTATGGCTACACCTTC. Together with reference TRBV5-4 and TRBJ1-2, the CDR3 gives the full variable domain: ETGVTQSPTHLIKTRGQQVTLRCSSQSGHNTVSWYQQALGQGPQFIFQYYREEENGRGNFPPRFSGLQFPNYSSELNVNALELDDSALYLCASSPGGLGDYGYTFGSGTRLTVV.

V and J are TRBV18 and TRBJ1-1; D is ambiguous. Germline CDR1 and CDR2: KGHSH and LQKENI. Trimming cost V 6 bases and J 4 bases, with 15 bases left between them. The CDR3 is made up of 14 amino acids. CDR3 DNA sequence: TGTGCCAGCTCCCTTTACGGCGGAACCACTGAAGCTTTCTTT. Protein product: CASSLYGGTTEAFF. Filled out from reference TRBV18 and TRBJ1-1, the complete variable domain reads NAGVMQNPRHLVRRRGQEARLRCSPMKGHSHVYWYRQLPEEGLKFMVYLQKENIIDESGMPKERFSAEFPKEGPSILRIQQVVRGDSAAYFCASSLYGGTTEAFFGQGTRLTVV.

In DNA form, the CDR3 reads TGCGCCAGCAGCTTTGGACAGGGGACACTCTACGAGCAGTACTTC. It yields the protein CASSFGQGTLYEQYF. The J gene is TRBJ2-7, the V gene TRBV5-1, with 9 positions matching TRBD1. The CDR3 contains 15 residues. Germline lookup yields CDR1 SGHRS and CDR2 YFSETQ. V was pared by 2 bases and J by 3 bases, with 6 bases of the junction left unmatched.